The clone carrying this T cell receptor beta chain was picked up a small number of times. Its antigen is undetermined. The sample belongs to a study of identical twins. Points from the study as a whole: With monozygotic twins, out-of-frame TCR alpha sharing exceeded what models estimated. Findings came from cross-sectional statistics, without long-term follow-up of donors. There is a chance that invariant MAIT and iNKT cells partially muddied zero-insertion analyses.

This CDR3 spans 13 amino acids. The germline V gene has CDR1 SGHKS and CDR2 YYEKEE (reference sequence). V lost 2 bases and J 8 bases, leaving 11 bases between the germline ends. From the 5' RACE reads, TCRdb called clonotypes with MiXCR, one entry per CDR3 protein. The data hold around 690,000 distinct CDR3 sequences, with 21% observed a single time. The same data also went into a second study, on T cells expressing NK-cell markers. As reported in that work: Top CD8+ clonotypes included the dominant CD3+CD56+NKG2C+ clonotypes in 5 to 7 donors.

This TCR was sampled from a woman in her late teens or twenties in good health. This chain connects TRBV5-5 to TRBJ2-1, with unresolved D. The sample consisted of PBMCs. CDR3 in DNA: TGTGCCAGCAGCTTAATAGGGAATGATGAGCAGTTCTTC. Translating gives CASSLIGNDEQFF.